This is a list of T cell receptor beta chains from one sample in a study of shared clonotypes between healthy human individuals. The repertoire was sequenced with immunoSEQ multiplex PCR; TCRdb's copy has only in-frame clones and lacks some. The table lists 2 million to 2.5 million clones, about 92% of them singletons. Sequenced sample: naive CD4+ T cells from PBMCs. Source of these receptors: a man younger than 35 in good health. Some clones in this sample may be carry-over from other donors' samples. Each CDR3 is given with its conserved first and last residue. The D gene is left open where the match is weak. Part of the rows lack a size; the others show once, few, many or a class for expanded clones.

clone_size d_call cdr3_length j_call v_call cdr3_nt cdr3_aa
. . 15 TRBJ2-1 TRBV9 TGTGCCAGCAGCGGGACTTCCGACTCCTACAATGAGCAGTTCTTC CASSGTSDSYNEQFF
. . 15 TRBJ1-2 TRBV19 TGTGCCAGTAGTATATTGGGGAGTGGACCCTATGGCTACACCTTC CASSILGSGPYGYTF
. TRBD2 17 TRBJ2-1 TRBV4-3 TGCGCCAGCAGCCCCGCGAGGGGTAGCGGGACCTTGAATGAGCAGTTCTTC CASSPARGSGTLNEQFF
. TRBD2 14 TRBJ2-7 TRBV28 TGTGCCAGCAGTTCCGGAGGACTAGAGGGCGAGCAGTACTTC CASSSGGLEGEQYF
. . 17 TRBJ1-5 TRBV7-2 TGTGCCAGCAGCTCGATTACCGGGACAAGGACTTATCAGCCCCAGCATTTT CASSSITGTRTYQPQHF
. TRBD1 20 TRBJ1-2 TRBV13 TGTGCCAGCAGCTTAACGTTTCCTCGGACACGGGACAGGGGATCTTACGGCTACACCTTC CASSLTFPRTRDRGSYGYTF
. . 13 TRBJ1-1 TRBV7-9 TGTGCCAGCAGCTTAGCGGGGATTCGAGGGGCTTTCTTT CASSLAGIRGAFF
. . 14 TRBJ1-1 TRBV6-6 TGTGCCAGCAGTTACGTCGTCGGGAGAACTGAAGCTTTCTTT CASSYVVGRTEAFF
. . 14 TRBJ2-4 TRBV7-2 TGTGCCAGCAGCTTGGAAATAGCCAAAAACATTCAGTACTTC CASSLEIAKNIQYF
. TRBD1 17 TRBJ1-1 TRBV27 TGTGCCAGCAGCCACCCGGGACAGGGGACGGTGAACACTGAAGCTTTCTTT CASSHPGQGTVNTEAFF
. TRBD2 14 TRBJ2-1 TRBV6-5 TGTGCCAGCAGTTTGGAGCGGGAGGGCAATGAGCAGTTCTTC CASSLEREGNEQFF
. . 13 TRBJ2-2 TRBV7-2 TGTGCCAGCAACGACGGTAACACCGGGGAGCTGTTTTTT CASNDGNTGELFF
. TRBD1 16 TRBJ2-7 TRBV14 TGTGCCAGCAGCCAAGATCGGGGACAGGGGGGTTACGAGCAGTACTTC CASSQDRGQGGYEQYF
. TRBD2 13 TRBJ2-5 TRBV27 TGTGCCAGCAGTTTAACGGGGGGGGAGACCCAGTACTTC CASSLTGGETQYF
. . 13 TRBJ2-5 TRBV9 TGTGCCAGCAGCGTAGGCAGGCAGGAGACCCAGTACTTC CASSVGRQETQYF
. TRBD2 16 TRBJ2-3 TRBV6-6 TGTGCCAGCAGTTACCAACTAGCGGTGAGCACAGATACGCAGTATTTT CASSYQLAVSTDTQYF
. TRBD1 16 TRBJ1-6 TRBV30 TGTGCCTGGACCGTGTCGGACAGGGGGATGAATTCACCCCTCCACTTT CAWTVSDRGMNSPLHF
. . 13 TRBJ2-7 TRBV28 TGTGCCAGCAGTTTCAAGAACTCCTACGAGCAGTACTTC CASSFKNSYEQYF
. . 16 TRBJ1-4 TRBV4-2 TGTGCCAGCAGCCAAGAGGGTACAGGTACTAATGAAAAACTGTTTTTT CASSQEGTGTNEKLFF
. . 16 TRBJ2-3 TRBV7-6 TGTGCCAGCAGCTTAGCTGGGGGAAGTTTGGCAGATACGCAGTATTTT CASSLAGGSLADTQYF
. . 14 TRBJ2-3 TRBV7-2 TGTGCCAGCAGCTTAACGGGGTACACAGATACGCAGTATTTT CASSLTGYTDTQYF
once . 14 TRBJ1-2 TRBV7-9 TGTGCCAGCAGCCTCCCGGGGTTAAACTATGGCTACACCTTC CASSLPGLNYGYTF
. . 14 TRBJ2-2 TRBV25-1 TGTGCCAGCAGTGGGCTCAGTTACACCGGGGAGCTGTTTTTT CASSGLSYTGELFF
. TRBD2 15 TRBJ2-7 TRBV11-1 TGTGCCAGCAGCTTTCGGCGGGAGGGCTCCTACGAGCAGTACTTC CASSFRREGSYEQYF
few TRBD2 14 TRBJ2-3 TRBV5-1 TGCGCCAGCAGCTTAGGGACTAGCGGGGATACGCAGTATTTT CASSLGTSGDTQYF
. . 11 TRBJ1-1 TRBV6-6 TGTGCCAGCAGCCGAGACAGTGAAGCTTTCTTT CASSRDSEAFF
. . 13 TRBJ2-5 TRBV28 TGTGCCAGCGGAATGCCCAGCCAAGAGACCCAGTACTTC CASGMPSQETQYF
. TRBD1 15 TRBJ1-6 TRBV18 TGTGCCAGCTCGCCAGGACAGGGGTCGAATTCACCCCTCCACTTT CASSPGQGSNSPLHF
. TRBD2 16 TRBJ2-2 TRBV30 TGTGCCTGGACCTCATCTCTAGCGGGTTCCACCGGGGAGCTGTTTTTT CAWTSSLAGSTGELFF
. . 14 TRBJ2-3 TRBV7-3 TGTGCCAGCAGCTTTAGTCGCGCCACAGATACGCAGTATTTT CASSFSRATDTQYF
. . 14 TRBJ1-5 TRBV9 TGTGCCAGCAGCGTCGGGGGTGTGGGTCAGCCCCAGCATTTT CASSVGGVGQPQHF
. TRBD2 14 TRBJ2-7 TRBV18 TGTGCCAGCCAAATAGCGGGCCCGAACTACGAGCAGTACTTC CASQIAGPNYEQYF
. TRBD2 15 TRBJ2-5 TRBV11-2 TGTGCCAGCAGCCTAGCGGGAGGGCGGTTTGAGACCCAGTACTTC CASSLAGGRFETQYF
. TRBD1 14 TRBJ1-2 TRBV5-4 TGTGCCAGCAGTTCTGACAGGGGAGGCGGTGGCTACACCTTC CASSSDRGGGGYTF
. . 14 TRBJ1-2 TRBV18 TGTGCCAGCTCTGAGGCTCCATCGTACTATGGCTACACCTTC CASSEAPSYYGYTF
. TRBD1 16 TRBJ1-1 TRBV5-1 TGCGCCAGCAGCTTGAATCGGGACAGGGGTGGAACTGAAGCTTTCTTT CASSLNRDRGGTEAFF
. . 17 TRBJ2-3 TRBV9 TGTGCCAGCAGCATCAGCAGTGGGGGAGGAGGTGAAGATACGCAGTATTTT CASSISSGGGGEDTQYF
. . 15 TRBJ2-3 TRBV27 TGTGCCAGCAGTTTATTTAAGTTCTCCACAGATACGCAGTATTTT CASSLFKFSTDTQYF
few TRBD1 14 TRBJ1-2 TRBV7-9 TGTGCCAGCAGCCCTTGGGACAGAAAAGTTGGCTACACCTTC CASSPWDRKVGYTF
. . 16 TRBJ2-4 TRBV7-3 TGTGCCAGCAGCCCAACCCACGGTATAGCCAAAAACATTCAGTACTTC CASSPTHGIAKNIQYF
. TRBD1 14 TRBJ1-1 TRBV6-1 TGTGCCAGCAGTGAAGTGCCAGGGGGGGCAGAAGCTTTCTTT CASSEVPGGAEAFF
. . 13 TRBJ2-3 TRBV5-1 TGCGCCAGCAGCTTGGAAAGTCCAGATACGCAGTATTTT CASSLESPDTQYF
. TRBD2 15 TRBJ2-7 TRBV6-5 TGTGCCAGCAAGGGAGGTAGCGGGTATTCCTACGAGCAGTACTTC CASKGGSGYSYEQYF
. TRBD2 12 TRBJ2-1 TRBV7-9 TGTGCCAGCAGAGTAGCGGGAGGCCCGGTTGTCTTC CASRVAGGPVVF
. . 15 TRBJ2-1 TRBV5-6 TGTGCCAGCAGCCCCGTGGGGGACTCCTACAATGAGCAGTTCTTC CASSPVGDSYNEQFF
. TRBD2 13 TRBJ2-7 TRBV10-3 TGTGCCATCAGGCGGGGGACCTTTTACGAGCAGTACTTC CAIRRGTFYEQYF
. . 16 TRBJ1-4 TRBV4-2 TGTGCCAGCAGCCAAGGAACAGTTGGGACTAATGAAAAACTGTTTTTT CASSQGTVGTNEKLFF
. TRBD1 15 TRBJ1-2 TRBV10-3 TGTGCCATCAGTGCTGGACAGGGTCGGGGCTATGGCTACACCTTC CAISAGQGRGYGYTF
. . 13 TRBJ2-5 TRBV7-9 TGTGCCAGCAGCTTAGCGGGGTTAGGGACCCAGTACTTC CASSLAGLGTQYF
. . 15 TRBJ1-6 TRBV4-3 TGCGCCAGCAGCCAAGATCTCAAGGGGAATTCACCCCTCCACTTT CASSQDLKGNSPLHF
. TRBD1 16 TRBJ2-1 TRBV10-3 TGTGCCATCAGTCATACGACAGGGGACGCCTACAATGAGCAGTTCTTC CAISHTTGDAYNEQFF
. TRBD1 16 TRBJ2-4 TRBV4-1 TGCGCCAGCAGCCCTGGGACAGCCCTAGCCAAAAACATTCAGTACTTC CASSPGTALAKNIQYF
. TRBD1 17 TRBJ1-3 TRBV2 TGTGCCAGCAGAAAGGGGGGGACAGAAAGCTCTGGAAACACCATATATTTT CASRKGGTESSGNTIYF
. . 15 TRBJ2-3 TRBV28 TGTGCCAGCAGTTTCTCCGGGACTAGCACAGATACGCAGTATTTT CASSFSGTSTDTQYF
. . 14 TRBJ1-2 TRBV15 TGTGCCACCAGCAGAGATAGGACAGACTATGGCTACACCTTC CATSRDRTDYGYTF
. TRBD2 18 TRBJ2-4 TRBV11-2 TGTGCCAGCAGCTTAGAAAAGCCAGCGGGGGTAGCCAAAAACATTCAGTACTTC CASSLEKPAGVAKNIQYF
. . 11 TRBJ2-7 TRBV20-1 TGCAGTGCCCGAGCCCACAACGAGCAGTACTTC CSARAHNEQYF
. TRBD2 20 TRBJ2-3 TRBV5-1 TGCGCCAGCAGCTTGGAATCTCTAGCGGGATGGAAGGGGGGCACAGATACGCAGTATTTT CASSLESLAGWKGGTDTQYF